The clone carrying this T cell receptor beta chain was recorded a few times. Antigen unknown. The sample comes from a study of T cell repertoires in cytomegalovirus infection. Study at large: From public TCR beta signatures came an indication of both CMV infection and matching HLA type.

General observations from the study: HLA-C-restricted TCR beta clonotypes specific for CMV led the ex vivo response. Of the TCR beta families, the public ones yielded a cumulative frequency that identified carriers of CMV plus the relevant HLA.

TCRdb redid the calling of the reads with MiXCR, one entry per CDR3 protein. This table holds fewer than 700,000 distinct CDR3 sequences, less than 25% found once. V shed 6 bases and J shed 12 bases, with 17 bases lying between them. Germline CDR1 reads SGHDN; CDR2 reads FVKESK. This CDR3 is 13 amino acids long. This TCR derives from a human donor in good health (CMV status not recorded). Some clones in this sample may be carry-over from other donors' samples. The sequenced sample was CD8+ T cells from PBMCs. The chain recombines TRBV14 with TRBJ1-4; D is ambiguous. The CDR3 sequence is CASRRNLVSELFF. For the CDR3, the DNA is TGTGCCAGCAGGCGAAATTTGGTTAGTGAACTGTTTTTT.